This record looks at one T cell receptor (beta chain) sequence and its context. Use of 60 Vbeta and 13 Jbeta primers characterized the PCR. Profiling relied on immunoSEQ multiplex PCR, and the TCRdb table lists in-frame clones only, not all of them. Its table records 110,000 to 150,000 clones. The sample originates from a study of cytomegalovirus exposure and HLA in healthy donors. V dropped 5 bases and J dropped 7 bases, with 14 bases sitting between them. CDR1 is SEHNR, CDR2 FQNEAQ, per germline (reference sequence). CDR3 size: 13 residues. The TCR originated in a middle-aged man in good health and CMV-seronegative. The chain is built from TRBV7-9 and TRBJ1-2, with D possibly being TRBD1 (6 bases). Sequencing was done on a sample of PBMCs. The CDR3 sequence is CASSRDRLFGYTF. In DNA, the CDR3 is TGTGCCAGCAGCCGAGACAGGTTATTTGGCTACACCTTC.